Sequencing of this TCR beta chain was carried out in a study of blood T cell repertoires in COVID-19. Profiled with immunoSEQ multiplex PCR; TCRdb holds only in-frame clones, not every one. The sample holds some 130,000 clones, approximately 78% seen once. This sequence was found in a man in his 60s who had recovered from COVID-19. The sample was peripheral blood.

The CDR3 sequence: CASSNGGTYEQYF. In nucleotides, the CDR3 is TGTGCCAGTAGTAATGGGGGGACCTACGAGCAGTACTTC. J is TRBJ2-7 and V is TRBV19; tentatively, D is TRBD2 (6 bases). Germline loops: CDR1 LNHDA, CDR2 SQIVND (reference sequence). Trimming took 4 bases from V and 2 from J, leaving 9 bases between them. This CDR3 contains 13 residues.